A selection of T cell receptor beta chains follows, all from one sample in a study of beta chain features in type 1 diabetes. Profiling relied on immunoSEQ multiplex PCR, and the TCRdb table lists in-frame clones only, not all of them. This table holds about 930,000 clones, under 20% found once. Sample: naive CD4+ T cells from blood. These receptors came from a woman aged 18-35 years in good health. Both conserved end residues are part of each CDR3. D genes are given only for firm matches. Part of the rows lack a size; the others show once, few, many or a class for expanded clones.

CDR3nt: TGCGCCAGCAGCTTGGGTTGGGCGGGAACCGGGGCCAACGTCCTGACTTTC
CDR3aa: CASSLGWAGTGANVLTF
len: 17
v_gene: TRBV5-1
d_gene: .
abundance: .
j_gene: TRBJ2-6

CDR3nt: TGTGCCAGCAGTAAATTATGGGACGACAATGAGCAGTTCTTC
CDR3aa: CASSKLWDDNEQFF
len: 14
v_gene: TRBV6-5
d_gene: .
abundance: few
j_gene: TRBJ2-1

CDR3nt: TGCAGCGTTGAAAGGGGTAACTCCGGAAACACCATATATTTT
CDR3aa: CSVERGNSGNTIYF
len: 14
v_gene: TRBV29-1
d_gene: .
abundance: .
j_gene: TRBJ1-3

CDR3nt: TGCAGCGCCGAGCGGGACCCCCCGAACACCGGGGAGCTGTTTTTT
CDR3aa: CSAERDPPNTGELFF
len: 15
v_gene: TRBV29-1
d_gene: TRBD2
abundance: .
j_gene: TRBJ2-2

CDR3nt: TGTGCCAGCAGCTTCGCGCTAAACACAGATACGCAGTATTTT
CDR3aa: CASSFALNTDTQYF
len: 14
v_gene: TRBV7-2
d_gene: .
abundance: few
j_gene: TRBJ2-3

CDR3nt: TGCGCCAGCAGCTTGGAGGTGGTTTACAATGAGCAGTTCTTC
CDR3aa: CASSLEVVYNEQFF
len: 14
v_gene: TRBV5-1
d_gene: .
abundance: .
j_gene: TRBJ2-1

CDR3nt: TGTGCCAGCAGCTTAAGACTGATTGGTGCCGGGATACACACCGGGGAGCTGTTTTTT
CDR3aa: CASSLRLIGAGIHTGELFF
len: 19
v_gene: TRBV7-2
d_gene: .
abundance: .
j_gene: TRBJ2-2

CDR3nt: TGTGCCAGCAGCGTGACTAGCGGGAGTGAGACCCAGTACTTC
CDR3aa: CASSVTSGSETQYF
len: 14
v_gene: TRBV9
d_gene: TRBD2
abundance: few
j_gene: TRBJ2-5

CDR3nt: TGTGCCAGCAGCGTGGGACCGTTCCAGGATGAGCAGTTCTTC
CDR3aa: CASSVGPFQDEQFF
len: 14
v_gene: TRBV9
d_gene: .
abundance: few
j_gene: TRBJ2-1

CDR3nt: TGTGCCAGCAGCTTTCGGCACGAGCAGTACTTC
CDR3aa: CASSFRHEQYF
len: 11
v_gene: TRBV13
d_gene: .
abundance: .
j_gene: TRBJ2-7

CDR3nt: TGTGCCAGCAGTAGTTTAGCCGGGACTCAAATCAACGAGCAGTACTTC
CDR3aa: CASSSLAGTQINEQYF
len: 16
v_gene: TRBV5-4
d_gene: .
abundance: .
j_gene: TRBJ2-7

CDR3nt: TGTGCCAGCAGGGGTCCCTCCTACGAGCAGTACTTC
CDR3aa: CASRGPSYEQYF
len: 12
v_gene: TRBV2
d_gene: .
abundance: .
j_gene: TRBJ2-7

CDR3nt: TGTGCCACCAGCAGGGACAGAACGCCGAACACTGAAGCTTTCTTT
CDR3aa: CATSRDRTPNTEAFF
len: 15
v_gene: TRBV15
d_gene: .
abundance: few
j_gene: TRBJ1-1

CDR3nt: TGTGCCAGCAGCCAGGAACTTTACGAGCAGTACTTC
CDR3aa: CASSQELYEQYF
len: 12
v_gene: TRBV6-5
d_gene: .
abundance: once
j_gene: TRBJ2-7

CDR3nt: TGCGCCAGCAGCCAAGATTCCGGTAGAGGTATTGAGACCCAGTACTTC
CDR3aa: CASSQDSGRGIETQYF
len: 16
v_gene: TRBV4-3
d_gene: .
abundance: .
j_gene: TRBJ2-5

CDR3nt: TGCGCCAGCAGCTTGGAAGGCGGGGAGCTGTTTTTT
CDR3aa: CASSLEGGELFF
len: 12
v_gene: TRBV5-1
d_gene: .
abundance: .
j_gene: TRBJ2-2

CDR3nt: TGTGCCAGCAGTTACTCATCTAGCGGGAGTAGCTATGAGCAGTTCTTC
CDR3aa: CASSYSSSGSSYEQFF
len: 16
v_gene: TRBV6-5
d_gene: TRBD2
abundance: .
j_gene: TRBJ2-1

CDR3nt: TGTGCCAGTCAAAACAGGGCCCACGAGCAGTACTTC
CDR3aa: CASQNRAHEQYF
len: 12
v_gene: TRBV10-3
d_gene: .
abundance: .
j_gene: TRBJ2-7

CDR3nt: TGTGCCAGCAGCCAGGGGGTTTACATACAGTACTTC
CDR3aa: CASSQGVYIQYF
len: 12
v_gene: TRBV14
d_gene: .
abundance: few
j_gene: TRBJ2-7

CDR3nt: TGTGCCAGCAGCTTGGGGACAGGGAGTCACGAGCAGTACTTC
CDR3aa: CASSLGTGSHEQYF
len: 14
v_gene: TRBV7-2
d_gene: TRBD1
abundance: .
j_gene: TRBJ2-7

CDR3nt: TGCGCCAGCAGGTTCTCCCGGACTGGGGTGGGCAATGAGCAGTTCTTC
CDR3aa: CASRFSRTGVGNEQFF
len: 16
v_gene: TRBV5-1
d_gene: .
abundance: few
j_gene: TRBJ2-1

CDR3nt: TGTGCCCCCGCTGAGCCGGGACTAGCGCCAGAAAGCTCCTACAATGAGCAGTTCTTC
CDR3aa: CAPAEPGLAPESSYNEQFF
len: 19
v_gene: TRBV6-9
d_gene: TRBD2
abundance: few
j_gene: TRBJ2-1

CDR3nt: TGCGCCAGCACAGGGACGACAGGGCGTGGCTACACCTTC
CDR3aa: CASTGTTGRGYTF
len: 13
v_gene: TRBV5-1
d_gene: TRBD1
abundance: few
j_gene: TRBJ1-2

CDR3nt: TGTGCCAGCAGCCTAGGACTAGCAGAGACCCAGTACTTC
CDR3aa: CASSLGLAETQYF
len: 13
v_gene: TRBV11-1
d_gene: TRBD2
abundance: few
j_gene: TRBJ2-5

CDR3nt: TGTGCCAGCAGTTTACGCACTAGCGGCGAAGAGACCCAGTACTTC
CDR3aa: CASSLRTSGEETQYF
len: 15
v_gene: TRBV6-5
d_gene: TRBD2
abundance: few
j_gene: TRBJ2-5

CDR3nt: TGTGCCAGCCAGACTAGCGTGAAGGCGAATGAGCAGTTCTTC
CDR3aa: CASQTSVKANEQFF
len: 14
v_gene: TRBV5-6
d_gene: TRBD2
abundance: few
j_gene: TRBJ2-1

CDR3nt: TGTGCCAGCAGCGTTGCACCGACTAGCGGGGACTACGAGCAGTACTTC
CDR3aa: CASSVAPTSGDYEQYF
len: 16
v_gene: TRBV7-2
d_gene: TRBD2
abundance: few
j_gene: TRBJ2-7

CDR3nt: TGCGCCAGTAAGCGGGAGGGCCCATCCTACAATGAGCAGTTCTTC
CDR3aa: CASKREGPSYNEQFF
len: 15
v_gene: TRBV5-1
d_gene: TRBD2
abundance: .
j_gene: TRBJ2-1

CDR3nt: TGTGCCAGCAGCGCCCCCGCGACAGGGTCGGGCACCGGGGAGCTGTTTTTT
CDR3aa: CASSAPATGSGTGELFF
len: 17
v_gene: TRBV7-9
d_gene: TRBD1
abundance: .
j_gene: TRBJ2-2

CDR3nt: TGTGCCAGCAGCTTTGTAACTAGACTCCCTAGCACAGATACGCAGTATTTT
CDR3aa: CASSFVTRLPSTDTQYF
len: 17
v_gene: TRBV7-9
d_gene: .
abundance: .
j_gene: TRBJ2-3

CDR3nt: TGTGCCAGCAGCTCACCCCGATGGCTAGCGTACACGCAGTATTTT
CDR3aa: CASSSPRWLAYTQYF
len: 15
v_gene: TRBV7-3
d_gene: .
abundance: few
j_gene: TRBJ2-3

CDR3nt: TGTGCCAGCAGTCCTCAGGGGGCGGGCACCGGGGAGCTGTTTTTT
CDR3aa: CASSPQGAGTGELFF
len: 15
v_gene: TRBV28
d_gene: TRBD1
abundance: .
j_gene: TRBJ2-2

CDR3nt: TGTGCCAGCAGCCAAGAACGGGACAGCTCCTACGAGCAGTACTTC
CDR3aa: CASSQERDSSYEQYF
len: 15
v_gene: TRBV14
d_gene: TRBD1
abundance: .
j_gene: TRBJ2-7

CDR3nt: TGTGCCAGCAGTGAGCGGCCAGGGAGCTATGGCTACACCTTC
CDR3aa: CASSERPGSYGYTF
len: 14
v_gene: TRBV2
d_gene: .
abundance: few
j_gene: TRBJ1-2

CDR3nt: TGTGCCAGCAGCGTAGGGCTAGCGGGAGGTCCCTACGAGCAGTACTTC
CDR3aa: CASSVGLAGGPYEQYF
len: 16
v_gene: TRBV9
d_gene: TRBD2
abundance: .
j_gene: TRBJ2-7

CDR3nt: TGCGCCAGCAGCCAAGGCCTAGCGAAAAGCTCCTACAATGAGCAGTTCTTC
CDR3aa: CASSQGLAKSSYNEQFF
len: 17
v_gene: TRBV4-3
d_gene: .
abundance: .
j_gene: TRBJ2-1

CDR3nt: TGTGCCAGCCCCCCTGCGACAGGGCCCCGCACAGATACGCAGTATTTT
CDR3aa: CASPPATGPRTDTQYF
len: 16
v_gene: TRBV28
d_gene: TRBD1
abundance: few
j_gene: TRBJ2-3

CDR3nt: TGCGCCAGCAGCCAAGATTTCCGGGGAGGCACCATATATTTT
CDR3aa: CASSQDFRGGTIYF
len: 14
v_gene: TRBV4-1
d_gene: .
abundance: .
j_gene: TRBJ1-3

CDR3nt: TGTGCCAGCAGCCCGGAGCAGGGGGCGTTCGGTGAGCAGTTCTTC
CDR3aa: CASSPEQGAFGEQFF
len: 15
v_gene: TRBV2
d_gene: TRBD1
abundance: .
j_gene: TRBJ2-1

CDR3nt: TGTGCCAGCTCCCCCTTCGGGACAGGGATCTACAATGAGCAGTTCTTC
CDR3aa: CASSPFGTGIYNEQFF
len: 16
v_gene: TRBV9
d_gene: TRBD1
abundance: .
j_gene: TRBJ2-1

CDR3nt: TGTGCCAGCAGCTTCCGAGTGGGACTATACACCGGGGAGCTGTTTTTT
CDR3aa: CASSFRVGLYTGELFF
len: 16
v_gene: TRBV7-9
d_gene: TRBD2
abundance: few
j_gene: TRBJ2-2

CDR3nt: TGTGCCAGCAGACAAACAGGGCTGAACCAAGAGACCCAGTACTTC
CDR3aa: CASRQTGLNQETQYF
len: 15
v_gene: TRBV7-9
d_gene: .
abundance: .
j_gene: TRBJ2-5

CDR3nt: TGTGCCAGCAGCACCCGGGACCCCTCGGTGACCGGGGAGCTGTTTTTT
CDR3aa: CASSTRDPSVTGELFF
len: 16
v_gene: TRBV7-9
d_gene: .
abundance: .
j_gene: TRBJ2-2